The TCR beta chain described here comes from a study of Tregs in tolerant kidney transplant recipients. Study summary: Recipients received nonmyeloablative bone marrow transplants from related graft donors, with transient mixed chimerism.

V dropped 8 bases and J dropped 4; count of bases not matched to a gene: 7. In germline, CDR1 is LNHDA, CDR2 SQIVND (reference sequence). CDR3 size: 13 residues. Generated by immunoSEQ multiplex PCR, the TCRdb table keeps only in-frame clones and is missing some. The sample has 100,000 to 130,000 clones, nearly 90% seen once. General observations from the study: In tolerant patients, donor-specific Tregs outgrew total Tregs, suggesting antigen-driven expansion. No direct test of biological reproducibility was done here.

Remarks on this clone: Antigen: not known.

Specimen: CD4+ T cells from blood, collected before the transplant. The receptor comes from a human donor who received a combined kidney and bone marrow transplant. The V call is TRBV19, the J call TRBJ1-2, with 7 nucleotides matching TRBD1. CDR3 in amino acids: CASAGQYLYGYTF. In DNA, the CDR3 is TGTGCCAGTGCGGGACAGTACCTCTATGGCTACACCTTC.